The clone carrying this T cell receptor (beta chain) was seen a handful of times. These data belong to a study of blood T cell repertoires in COVID-19. Participants, about 18 to 100 years old, spanned approximately 26 US areas. Participants had their cohort set by participant-reported clinical history. Sequencing used immunoSEQ multiplex PCR; TCRdb keeps in-frame clones, though not all of them. Of 270,000 or so clones listed, around 88% are singletons. The V gene's germline CDR1 is ENHRY and CDR2 SYGVKD. V was trimmed by 2 bases and J by 7 bases, leaving 14 bases between them. CDR3 length equals 14 residues.

This sequence originates from a woman aged 40 to 49 with acute COVID-19. Specimen: PBMCs or T cells enriched from blood (not recorded which). The chain links TRBV10-3 to TRBJ1-1; D is perhaps TRBD1 (6 bases). In DNA, the CDR3 is TGTGCCATCAGTGAGCCCGGAGACAGGAGTGAAGCTTTCTTT. Translation: CAISEPGDRSEAFF.